The clone carrying this TCR beta chain was observed a single time. Its antigen is currently unknown. For the second PCR, which ran for about 6 to 11 cycles, a sample-barcoded 5' primer and a J-beta primer mix were used. Unique molecular identifiers of 12 random nucleotides labeled each cDNA. TCRdb called the 5' RACE reads again in MiXCR, with one record for every CDR3 protein. The table has about 1.8 million distinct CDR3 sequences, about 50% seen once; the top ten hold approximately 2.1%. This record comes from a study of blood T cells in healthy people across ages. Study-wide results and caveats: Per million T cells, the diversity of TCR beta decreased roughly linearly as age advanced. Percentage of naive T cells showed a strong correlation with TCR beta diversity.

The J segment lost 2 bases and the V segment lost 5 bases, leaving 11 bases of the junction unmatched. There are 17 residues in the CDR3. Germline CDR1 SGHVS, CDR2 FQNEAQ. Sequenced: blood. This clonotype was sampled from a woman aged 40 to 50 in good health. The V gene is TRBV7-8, the J gene TRBJ1-2, with 10 positions matching TRBD1. CDR3 protein: CASSPPGRTGGNYGYTF. The CDR3 DNA reads as TGTGCCAGCAGCCCCCCGGGACGGACAGGGGGAAACTATGGCTACACCTTC.